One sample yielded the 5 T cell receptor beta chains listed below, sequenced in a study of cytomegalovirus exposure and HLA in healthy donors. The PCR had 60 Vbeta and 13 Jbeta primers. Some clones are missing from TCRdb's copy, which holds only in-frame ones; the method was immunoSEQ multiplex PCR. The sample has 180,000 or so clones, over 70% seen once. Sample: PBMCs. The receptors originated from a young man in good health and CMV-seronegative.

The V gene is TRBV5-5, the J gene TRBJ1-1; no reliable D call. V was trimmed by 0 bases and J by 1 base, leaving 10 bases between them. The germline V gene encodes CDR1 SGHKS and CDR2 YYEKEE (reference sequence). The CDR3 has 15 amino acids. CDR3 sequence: CASSLALVRNTEAFF. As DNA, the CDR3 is TGTGCCAGCAGCTTGGCTCTGGTGAGGAACACTGAAGCTTTCTTT.

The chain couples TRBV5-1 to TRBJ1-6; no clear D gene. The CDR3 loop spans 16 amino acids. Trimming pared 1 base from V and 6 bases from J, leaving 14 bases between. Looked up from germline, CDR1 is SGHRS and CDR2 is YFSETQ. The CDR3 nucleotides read TGCGCCAGCAGCTTGACAGCGGCCGGCGTTAATTCACCCCTCCACTTT. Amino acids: CASSLTAAGVNSPLHF.

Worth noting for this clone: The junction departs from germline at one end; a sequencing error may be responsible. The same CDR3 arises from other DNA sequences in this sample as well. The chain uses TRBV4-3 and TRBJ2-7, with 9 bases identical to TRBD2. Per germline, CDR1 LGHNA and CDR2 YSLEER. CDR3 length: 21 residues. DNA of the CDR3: TGCGCCAGCAGCCAAGAGTGGGGATACGCGGGAGGGGATTGGGTCCCCTACGAGCAGTATTTC. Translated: CASSQEWGYAGGDWVPYEQYF.

The CDR3 region is CASSLGQGVCEQYF. The CDR3 region has the DNA TGTGCCAGCAGCTTGGGACAGGGGGTTTGCGAGCAGTACTTC. This rearrangement joins TRBV7-9 to TRBJ2-7, with 11 bases aligning to TRBD1. V shed 3 bases, J shed 6 bases, and the junction held 4 bases outside the gene matches. Germline loops: CDR1 SEHNR, CDR2 FQNEAQ (reference sequence). The CDR3 runs to 14 residues. Filled out from reference TRBV7-9 and TRBJ2-7, the complete variable domain reads DTGVSQNPRHKITKRGQNVTFRCDPISEHNRLYWYRQTLGQGPEFLTYFQNEAQLEKSRLLSDRFSAERPKGSFSTLEIQRTEQGDSAMYLCASSLGQGVCEQYFGPGTRLTVT.

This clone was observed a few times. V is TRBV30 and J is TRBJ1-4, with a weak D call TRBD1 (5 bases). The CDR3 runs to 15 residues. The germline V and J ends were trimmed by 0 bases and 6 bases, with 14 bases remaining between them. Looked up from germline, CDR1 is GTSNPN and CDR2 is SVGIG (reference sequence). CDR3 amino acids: CAWSVGVGLHEKLFF. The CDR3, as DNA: TGTGCCTGGAGTGTAGGAGTGGGACTTCATGAAAAACTGTTTTTT.